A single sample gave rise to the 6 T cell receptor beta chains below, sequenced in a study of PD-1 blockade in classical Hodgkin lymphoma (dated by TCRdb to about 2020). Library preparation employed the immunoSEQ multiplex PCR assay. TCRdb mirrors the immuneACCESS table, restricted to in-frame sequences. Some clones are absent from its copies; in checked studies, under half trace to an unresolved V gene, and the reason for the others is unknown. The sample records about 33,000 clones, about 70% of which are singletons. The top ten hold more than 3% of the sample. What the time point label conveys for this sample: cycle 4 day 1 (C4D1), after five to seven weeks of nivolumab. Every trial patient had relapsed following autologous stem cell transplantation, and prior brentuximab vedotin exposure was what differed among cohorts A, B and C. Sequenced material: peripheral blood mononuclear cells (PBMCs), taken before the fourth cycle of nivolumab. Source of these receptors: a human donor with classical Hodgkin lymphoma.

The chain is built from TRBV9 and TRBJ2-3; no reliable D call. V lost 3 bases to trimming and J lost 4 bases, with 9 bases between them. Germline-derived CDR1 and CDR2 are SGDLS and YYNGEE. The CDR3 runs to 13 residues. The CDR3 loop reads CASSANSPDTQYF. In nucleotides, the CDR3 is TGTGCCAGCAGCGCCAATAGCCCAGATACGCAGTATTTT.

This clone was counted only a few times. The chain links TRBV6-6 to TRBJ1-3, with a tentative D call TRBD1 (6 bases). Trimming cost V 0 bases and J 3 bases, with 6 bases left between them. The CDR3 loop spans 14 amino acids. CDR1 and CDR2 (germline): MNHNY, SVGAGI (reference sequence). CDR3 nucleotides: TGTGCCAGCAGTTACTCAGGGGGTGGAAACACCATATATTTT. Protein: CASSYSGGGNTIYF.

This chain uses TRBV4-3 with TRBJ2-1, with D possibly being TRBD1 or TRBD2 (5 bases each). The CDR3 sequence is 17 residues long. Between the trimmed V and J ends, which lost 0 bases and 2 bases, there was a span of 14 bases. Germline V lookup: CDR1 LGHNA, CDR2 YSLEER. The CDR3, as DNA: TGCGCCAGCAGCCAAGATGTCCGACGGGGCACCTACAATGAGCAGTTCTTC. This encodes CASSQDVRRGTYNEQFF.

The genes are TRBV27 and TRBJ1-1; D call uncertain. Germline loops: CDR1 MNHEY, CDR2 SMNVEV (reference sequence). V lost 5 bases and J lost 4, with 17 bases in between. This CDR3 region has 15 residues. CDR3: CASSRPPGTGTEAFF. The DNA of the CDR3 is TGTGCCAGCAGTCGGCCCCCGGGAACGGGCACTGAAGCTTTCTTT.

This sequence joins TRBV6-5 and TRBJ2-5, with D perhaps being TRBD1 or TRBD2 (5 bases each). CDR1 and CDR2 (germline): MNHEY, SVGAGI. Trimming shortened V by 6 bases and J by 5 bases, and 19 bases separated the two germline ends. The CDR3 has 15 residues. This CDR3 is CASRRGRLGWETQYF. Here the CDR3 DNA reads TGTGCCAGCAGGAGGGGACGATTAGGTTGGGAGACCCAGTACTTC.

CDR3 sequence (DNA): TGTGCCAGCAGTGATGGGGGGAGTCAGCCCCAGCATTTT. It translates to CASSDGGSQPQHF. The rearrangement uses TRBV2 and TRBJ1-5; tentative D call: TRBD1 (5 bases). Deletions cut 3 bases from V and 6 bases from J, with 9 bases between. CDR1 is SNHLY, CDR2 FYNNEI, per germline. This CDR3 spans 13 amino acids.